This TCR beta chain was captured in a study of T cell responses to AZD1222 COVID-19 vaccine. Study-wide results and caveats: Dominant at 160-218 and 743-854, vaccine-associated CD4 TCRs also spanned spike. Just a handful of people given AZD1222 tested seropositive at baseline. Clonal diversity was possibly underestimated, and white British individuals and females predominated among donors.

Libraries were prepared by immunoSEQ multiplex PCR; TCRdb keeps only in-frame clonotypes and omits some of them. The sample records around 200,000 clones, over 90% being singletons. Comments on this clone: The antigen remains undetermined.

This CDR3 is built from 13 residues. Trimming took 5 bases from V and 2 from J, leaving 9 bases between them. The sequence was collected from an adult in good health. This specimen consisted of peripheral blood, obtained on day 0 of AZD1222 vaccination. The chain has TRBV12-3 or TRBV12-4 and TRBJ1-1; TRBD1 might be the D (5 bases). The CDR3 reads CASSPRGNTEAFF. In DNA form, the CDR3 reads TGTGCCAGCAGTCCGAGGGGAAACACTGAAGCTTTCTTT.